These 32 T cell receptor beta chains originate from one sample sequenced in a study of naive and memory T cell subsets. Study findings and constraints: A few larger clonotypes appeared in naive repertoires, especially CD8, possibly memory cells re-expressing CD45RA.

The antigens for these receptors are not known. An equimolar mix of two oligonucleotides served as the beta constant-region primer for TRBC1 and TRBC2. Four rounds of PCR amplified the ligated cDNA using nested alpha and beta constant-region primers plus SP2. TCRdb reprocessed the UMI-ligation and nested PCR reads with MiXCR, giving one entry per CDR3 protein. The sample consists of about 90,000 distinct CDR3 sequences, approximately 10% of them appearing once. Sequences were obtained from naive CD4+ T cells from blood. The receptor set was obtained from a human donor in good health.

There are a few counts of this clonotype. J is TRBJ2-5 and V is TRBV11-3; D tentatively fits TRBD1 or TRBD2 (5 bases each). Germline V CDR1 and CDR2: SGHNT, YENEEA. Between the trimmed V and J ends, which lost 1 base and 4 bases, there was a span of 16 bases. The CDR3 sequence is 16 residues long. CDR3 residues: CASSLGDLRIRETQYF. The CDR3 nucleotides are TGTGCCAGCAGCTTAGGGGACCTAAGAATACGAGAGACCCAGTACTTC. Together with reference TRBV11-3 and TRBJ2-5, the CDR3 gives the full variable domain: EAGVVQSPRYKIIEKKQPVAFWCNPISGHNTLYWYLQNLGQGPELLIRYENEEAVDDSQLPKDRFSAERLKGVDSTLKIQPAELGDSAVYLCASSLGDLRIRETQYFGPGTRLLVL.

This clonotype occurred a few times. The chain has TRBV20-1 and TRBJ1-5, with 11 bases that match TRBD1. The CDR3 spans 13 residues. J was trimmed by 5 bases and V by 6 bases; bases with no gene match: 3. Germline V gene sequence: CDR1 DFQATT, CDR2 SNEGSKA (reference sequence). The DNA for the CDR3 is TGCAGTGCCCGGGGACAGGGGGATCAGCCCCAGCATTTT. This gives the protein CSARGQGDQPQHF.

The chain combines TRBV18 with TRBJ2-3, with 8 bases aligning to TRBD2. The V segment lost 2 bases and the J segment 0 bases; nucleotides outside the gene matches: 7. Germline lookup yields CDR1 KGHSH and CDR2 LQKENI. CDR3 length: 17 amino acids. The CDR3 loop is CASSPFVSGDSTDTQYF. Written as DNA, the CDR3 is TGTGCCAGCTCACCATTCGTTAGCGGGGACAGCACAGATACGCAGTATTTT.

The chain uses TRBV4-3 and TRBJ2-7; 7 bases fit TRBD1. Trimming cost V 4 bases and J 6 bases; bases outside gene matches: 9. Germline V gene sequence: CDR1 LGHNA, CDR2 YSLEER. This CDR3 comprises 14 residues. As DNA, the CDR3 is TGCGCCAGCAGCCCAGGAGACAGGGTGTCCGAGCAGTACTTC. Encoded protein: CASSPGDRVSEQYF.

This clonotype was detected ten times or more. The chain uses TRBV9 and TRBJ2-1; D possibly corresponds to TRBD2 (5 bases). This CDR3 spans 12 amino acids. V was shortened by 0 bases and J by 10 bases, with 8 bases between the two germline ends. Germline lookup yields CDR1 SGDLS and CDR2 YYNGEE. CDR3 loop: CASSVAASEQFF. DNA for the CDR3: TGTGCCAGCAGCGTAGCGGCTAGCGAGCAGTTCTTC.

This clonotype was seen a handful of times. V gene TRBV18 combines with J gene TRBJ1-5; D ambiguous. The CDR3 spans 14 residues. Trimming took off 0 bases at V and 1 base at J, with 4 bases between the two ends. Germline CDR1 is KGHSH and CDR2 is LQKENI. The CDR3 nucleotides read TGTGCCAGCTCACCACCAGAAAGCAATCAGCCCCAGCATTTT. Translated: CASSPPESNQPQHF.

The gene calls are TRBV29-1 and TRBJ1-4; D ambiguous. V gave up 7 bases and J gave up 0 bases, with 6 bases separating them. This CDR3 is built from 12 residues. The germline gives CDR1 SQVTM, CDR2 ANQGSEA. The CDR3 protein is CSGVATNEKLFF. In nucleotides, the CDR3 is TGCAGCGGGGTTGCAACTAATGAAAAACTGTTTTTT.

In this sample, this clonotype turned up a few times. The V gene is TRBV20-1, the J gene TRBJ1-6; D unclear. This CDR3 contains 13 residues. V was cut by 0 bases and J by 3 bases, with 3 bases left in between. Looked up from germline, CDR1 is DFQATT and CDR2 is SNEGSKA (reference sequence). The CDR3 DNA sequence: TGCAGTGCTAGAGAGGGCTATAATTCACCCCTCCACTTT. Translation: CSAREGYNSPLHF.

In this sample, this clonotype turned up many times. The chain has TRBV6-4 and TRBJ2-1; 7 bases are a match to TRBD2. The germline V gene has CDR1 MRHNA and CDR2 SNTAGT. The CDR3 covers 16 residues. J was trimmed by 0 bases and V by 2 bases; bases with no gene match: 4. CDR3 DNA sequence: TGTGCCAGCAGTGACCGGGTAGCGGGCTCCTACAATGAGCAGTTCTTC. This translates into CASSDRVAGSYNEQFF.

The rearrangement links TRBV3-1 to TRBJ2-7; unclear D gene. The V gene's germline CDR1 is LGHDT and CDR2 YNNKEL (reference sequence). The length of the CDR3 is 15 residues. Trimming removed 2 bases at V and 0 bases at J, with 11 bases between. CDR3 DNA: TGTGCCAGCAGCCAAATTGGGATCGGCTCCTACGAGCAGTACTTC. Protein sequence: CASSQIGIGSYEQYF.

This clonotype came up a few times. The chain employs TRBV5-1 and TRBJ2-3; no clear D. Looked up from germline, CDR1 is SGHRS and CDR2 is YFSETQ. V lost 4 bases and J 7 bases, leaving 10 bases between the germline ends. This CDR3 contains 12 residues. The CDR3 DNA is TGCGCCAGCAGCCAGGATCTGAATACGCAGTATTTT. It yields the protein CASSQDLNTQYF.

This clonotype was recorded many times. V and J are TRBV12-3 or TRBV12-4 and TRBJ2-2; the D is unclear. The CDR3 sequence is 14 residues long. V was cut by 2 bases and J by 1 base, with 5 bases left in between. CDR3 in DNA: TGTGCCAGCAGTTTAAGGCGGAACACCGGGGAGCTGTTTTTT. This encodes CASSLRRNTGELFF.

With regard to this clonotype: This may come from a read error, since a much larger clone is one base off. This chain connects TRBV20-1 to TRBJ2-7, with 8 bases that match TRBD2. CDR3 length equals 14 residues. The germline V gene encodes CDR1 DFQATT and CDR2 SNEGSKA (reference sequence). The CDR3 protein is CSATTSATSYERYF. CDR3 sequence (DNA): TGCAGTGCAACGACTAGCGCCACGTCCTACGAGCGGTACTTC.

The rearrangement joins TRBV19 to TRBJ2-5; 13 bases match TRBD2. CDR3 length: 17 amino acids. Germline V CDR1 and CDR2: LNHDA, SQIVND (reference sequence). The trim removed 8 bases at V and 5 bases at J, leaving 14 bases unmatched. The CDR3 here is CASGPGLAGKKPETQYF. The CDR3 DNA sequence: TGTGCCAGTGGACCGGGACTAGCGGGAAAAAAGCCTGAGACCCAGTACTTC.

This clonotype was found many times. The V gene is TRBV18, the J gene TRBJ2-5; D is perhaps TRBD1 (5 bases). Germline loops: CDR1 KGHSH, CDR2 LQKENI. The CDR3 has 15 residues. V lost 3 bases and J lost 5, with 16 bases in between. DNA of the CDR3: TGTGCCAGCTCACCGAACCTAGGGGCCCAGGAGACCCAGTACTTC. Translation: CASSPNLGAQETQYF.

The table lists this clonotype with many counts. The chain has TRBV13 and TRBJ1-1, with D perhaps matching TRBD1 (6 bases). The CDR3 spans 12 residues. Germline CDR1 and CDR2: PRHDT and FYEKMQ (reference sequence). Trimming removed 7 bases from V and 12 bases from J, with 18 bases in between. CDR3 sequence reads: CASTSRWGATFF. The CDR3 DNA reads as TGTGCCAGCACCTCCAGGTGGGGGGCAACTTTCTTT.

The rearrangement uses TRBV7-2 and TRBJ2-2, with D hard to call. Germline CDR1 SGHTA, CDR2 FQGNSA. The ends were cut back, 1 base at V and 3 bases at J, with 6 bases in the middle. The CDR3 runs to 14 residues. The CDR3 DNA is TGTGCCAGCAGCTTAGGGGTGGACACCGGGGAGCTGTTTTTT. This encodes CASSLGVDTGELFF.

This rearrangement joins TRBV30 to TRBJ1-1; D remains unclear. The V gene's germline CDR1 is GTSNPN and CDR2 SVGIG (reference sequence). This CDR3 comprises 10 residues. V dropped 1 base and J dropped 8 bases, with 5 bases sitting between them. CDR3 nucleotides: TGTGCCTGGAGTGCCGGGGAAGCTTTCTTT. As protein: CAWSAGEAFF.

A few counts support this clonotype. The CDR3 bases are TGTGCCAGCAGCCCGGAGTTGGGGATCCGTACGCAGTATTTT. Protein product: CASSPELGIRTQYF. V gene TRBV12-3 or TRBV12-4 combines with J gene TRBJ2-3; D uncertain. The CDR3 has 14 amino acids. V was cut by 6 bases and J by 8 bases, with 18 bases left in between.

This clonotype was seen a handful of times. V and J are TRBV4-2 and TRBJ1-2, with D hard to call. CDR3 length: 15 amino acids. Germline CDR1 reads LGHNA; CDR2 reads YNFKEQ. Between the trimmed V and J ends, which lost 1 base and 0 bases, there was a span of 9 bases. The CDR3 loop is CASSQGGPSNYGYTF. CDR3 in DNA: TGTGCCAGCAGCCAAGGGGGTCCCTCTAACTATGGCTACACCTTC.

A word on this clonotype: A clone one base away is much larger, so this may be a read error. No conserved phenylalanine or tryptophan is present at the end of the CDR3, so a read error is the likely explanation. The chain combines TRBV7-6 with TRBJ2-1; D is unclear. Trimming stripped 4 bases from V and 8 bases from J, with 9 bases between. Germline V gene lookup returns CDR1 SGHVS and CDR2 FNYEAQ. The CDR3 consists of 12 residues. The DNA for the CDR3 is TGTGCCAGCAGCTCCTCCCGTGATGAGCAGTTCTTA. It is translated as CASSSSRDEQFL.

With respect to this clonotype: Sequence at one end of the junction differs from germline and may be a read error. The chain is built from TRBV27 and TRBJ1-1; D remains ambiguous. Per germline, CDR1 MNHEY and CDR2 SMNVEV (reference sequence). This CDR3 spans 17 amino acids. Written as DNA, the CDR3 is TGTGCCAGCAGTTTAAATAGGTACGCGGTACGGAACACTGAAGCTTTATTT. As protein: CASSLNRYAVRNTEALF.

This clonotype was seen ten or more times. V gene TRBV3-1 combines with J gene TRBJ2-1, with D perhaps matching TRBD1 (6 bases). The CDR3 has 12 residues. Trimming removed 4 bases from V and 9 bases from J, with 10 bases in between. The V gene's germline CDR1 is LGHDT and CDR2 YNNKEL (reference sequence). The CDR3 is CASSLLGGEQFF. The CDR3 DNA reads TGTGCCAGCAGCCTACTAGGGGGTGAGCAGTTCTTC.

This clonotype was recorded a few times. The V and J genes are TRBV2 and TRBJ1-1; maybe TRBD1 (5 bases). The CDR3 totals 13 residues. V was cut by 7 bases and J by 5 bases, with 14 bases left in between. Germline loops: CDR1 SNHLY, CDR2 FYNNEI. CDR3 coding DNA: TGTGCCAGCAACCAGGGTTTCGGGACTGAAGCTTTCTTT. Residues: CASNQGFGTEAFF.

In this sample, this clonotype turned up many times. J is TRBJ2-6 and V is TRBV19; either TRBD1 or TRBD2 may fit D (6 bases each). The germline V gene has CDR1 LNHDA and CDR2 SQIVND (reference sequence). The CDR3 is made up of 16 amino acids. The V end lost 5 bases, the J end lost 0 bases, and 11 bases lay between the germline ends. The CDR3 spells CASSQPGASGANVLTF. The CDR3 nucleotides read TGTGCCAGTAGTCAACCGGGGGCCTCTGGGGCCAACGTCCTGACTTTC.

There are many counts of this clonotype. The CDR3 reads CASTPGTGVHGELFF. DNA for the CDR3: TGTGCCAGCACCCCCGGGACAGGAGTCCACGGGGAGCTGTTTTTT. The rearrangement links TRBV6-2 or TRBV6-3 to TRBJ2-2, with 8 nucleotides matching TRBD1. Losses at the gene ends were 7 bases for V and 7 bases for J; bases not matched to a gene: 11. The germline V gene encodes CDR1 MNHEY and CDR2 SVGEGT. There are 15 residues in the CDR3.

V usage is TRBV5-1 and J usage is TRBJ2-1; D not resolved. V was trimmed by 4 bases and J by 1 base, leaving 18 bases between them. The CDR3 is 17 residues long. Germline-derived CDR1 and CDR2 are SGHRS and YFSETQ. The CDR3 DNA reads TGCGCCAGCAGCGCACCCCCCACTCTCTCTTCCTACAATGAGCAGTTCTTC. It translates to CASSAPPTLSSYNEQFF.

The chain combines TRBV28 with TRBJ2-7, with unresolved D. V was pared by 6 bases and J by 3 bases, with 15 bases between. The CDR3 has 14 amino acids. Germline assignment: CDR1 MDHEN and CDR2 SYDVKM. CDR3 region: CASSPWGRYYEQYF. CDR3 bases: TGTGCCAGCAGCCCCTGGGGTCGGTACTACGAGCAGTACTTC. Combining the CDR3 with reference TRBV28 and TRBJ2-7 gives the whole variable domain DVKVTQSSRYLVKRTGEKVFLECVQDMDHENMFWYRQDPGLGLRLIYFSYDVKMKEKGDIPEGYSVSREKKERFSLILESASTNQTSMYLCASSPWGRYYEQYFGPGTRLTVT.

Many counts were recorded for this clonotype. The rearrangement uses TRBV12-3 or TRBV12-4 and TRBJ2-2, with a weak D call TRBD2 (6 bases). The CDR3 is 14 amino acids. V shed 1 base and J shed 5 bases, with 8 bases lying between them. CDR3 sequence: CASSLVGGTGELFF. CDR3 bases: TGTGCCAGCAGTTTAGTCGGGGGTACCGGGGAGCTGTTTTTT.

This clonotype was picked up a small number of times. The rearrangement joins TRBV13 to TRBJ2-7; no firm D call. The CDR3 extends over 14 amino acids. In germline, CDR1 is PRHDT, CDR2 FYEKMQ (reference sequence). V was clipped by 5 bases and J by 3 bases, with 14 bases between them. The CDR3 spells CASSRRTSLYEQYF. Written as DNA, the CDR3 is TGTGCCAGCAGCAGAAGGACGAGTCTCTACGAGCAGTACTTC.

The chain recombines TRBV27 with TRBJ2-1; D assignment may be TRBD1 or TRBD2 (6 bases each). Trimming cost V 5 bases and J 15 bases, with 26 bases left between them. The CDR3 has 15 residues. Germline values: CDR1 MNHEY, CDR2 SMNVEV (reference sequence). CDR3 in DNA: TGTGCCAGCAGTGAACAGGGACTCCCATCGAATGTGCCGTTCTTC. Translated, it gives CASSEQGLPSNVPFF.

This clonotype was observed many times. The chain employs TRBV12-3 or TRBV12-4 and TRBJ1-2; D uncertain. Trimming pared 5 bases from V and 3 bases from J, leaving 10 bases between. The CDR3 is 13 residues long. CDR3 amino acids: CASSPQSDYGYTF. The CDR3 DNA reads as TGTGCCAGCAGTCCCCAGTCGGACTATGGCTACACCTTC.